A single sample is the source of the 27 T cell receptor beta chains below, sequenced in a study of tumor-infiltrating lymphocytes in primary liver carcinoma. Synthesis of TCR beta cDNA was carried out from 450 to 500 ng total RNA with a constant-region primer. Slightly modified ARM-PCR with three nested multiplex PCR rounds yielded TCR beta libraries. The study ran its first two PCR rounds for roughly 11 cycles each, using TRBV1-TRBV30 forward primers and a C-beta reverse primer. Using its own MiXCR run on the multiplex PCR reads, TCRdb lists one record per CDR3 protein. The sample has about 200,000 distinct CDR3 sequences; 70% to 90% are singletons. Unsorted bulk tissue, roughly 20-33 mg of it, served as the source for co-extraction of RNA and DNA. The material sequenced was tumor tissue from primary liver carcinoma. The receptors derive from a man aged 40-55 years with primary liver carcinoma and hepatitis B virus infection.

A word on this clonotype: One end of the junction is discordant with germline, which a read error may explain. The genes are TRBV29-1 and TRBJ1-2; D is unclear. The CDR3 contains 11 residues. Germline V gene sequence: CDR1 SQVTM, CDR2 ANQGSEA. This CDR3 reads CSGRHIDGCTF. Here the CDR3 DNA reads TGTAGCGGTCGACATATCGATGGCTGCACCTTC.

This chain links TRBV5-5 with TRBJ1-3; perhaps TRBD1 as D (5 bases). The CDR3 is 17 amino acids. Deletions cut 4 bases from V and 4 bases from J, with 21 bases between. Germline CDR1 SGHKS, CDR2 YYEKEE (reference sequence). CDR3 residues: CASSAGTDLFTGNTIYF. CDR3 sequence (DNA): TGTGCCAGCAGCGCCGGGACGGATCTCTTTACCGGAAACACCATATATTTT.

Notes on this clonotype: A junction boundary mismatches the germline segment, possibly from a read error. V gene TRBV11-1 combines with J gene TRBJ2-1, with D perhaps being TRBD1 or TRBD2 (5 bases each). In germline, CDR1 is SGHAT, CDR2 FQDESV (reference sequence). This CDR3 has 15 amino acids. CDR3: CASNLQGPLDKEQFF. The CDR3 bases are TGTGCCAGTAACTTGCAGGGACCGCTGGACAAAGAGCAGTTCTTC.

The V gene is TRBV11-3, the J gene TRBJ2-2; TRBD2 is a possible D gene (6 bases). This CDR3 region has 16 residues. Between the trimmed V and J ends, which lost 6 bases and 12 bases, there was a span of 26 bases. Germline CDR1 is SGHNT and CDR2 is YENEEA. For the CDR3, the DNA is TGTGCCAGCAGTCCCGGACTAACGGGCTACACCTGGAAGCTGTTTTTT. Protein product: CASSPGLTGYTWKLFF.

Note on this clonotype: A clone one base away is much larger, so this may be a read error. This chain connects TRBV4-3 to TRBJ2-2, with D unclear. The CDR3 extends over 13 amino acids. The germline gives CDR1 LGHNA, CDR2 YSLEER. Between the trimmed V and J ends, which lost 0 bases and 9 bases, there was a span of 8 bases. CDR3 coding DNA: TGCGCCAGCAGCCAAGATTGGTGCAGGGAGCTGTTTTTT. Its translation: CASSQDWCRELFF.

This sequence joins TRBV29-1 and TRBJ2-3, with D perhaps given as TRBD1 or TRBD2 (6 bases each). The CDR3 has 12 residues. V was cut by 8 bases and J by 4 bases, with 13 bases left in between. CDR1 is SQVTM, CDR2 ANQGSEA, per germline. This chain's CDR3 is CSIHRDSDTQYF. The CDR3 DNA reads TGCAGCATACACAGGGACTCAGATACGCAGTATTTT.

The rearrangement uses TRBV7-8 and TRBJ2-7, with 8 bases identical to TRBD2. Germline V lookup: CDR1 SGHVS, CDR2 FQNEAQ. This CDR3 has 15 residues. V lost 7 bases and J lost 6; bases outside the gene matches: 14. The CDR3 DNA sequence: TGTGCCAGCATCGTAACTAGCGGAACTAGGTCCGAGCAGTACTTC. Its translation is CASIVTSGTRSEQYF.

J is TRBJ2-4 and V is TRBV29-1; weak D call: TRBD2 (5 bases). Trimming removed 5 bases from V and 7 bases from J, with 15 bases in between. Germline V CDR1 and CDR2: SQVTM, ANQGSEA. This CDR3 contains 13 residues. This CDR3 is CSVTDGWRNIQYF. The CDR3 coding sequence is TGCAGCGTTACGGACGGGTGGAGGAACATTCAGTACTTC.

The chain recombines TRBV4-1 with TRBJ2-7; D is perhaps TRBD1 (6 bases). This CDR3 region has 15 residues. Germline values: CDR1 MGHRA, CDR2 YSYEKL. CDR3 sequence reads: CTCSRGFQQGNEQYF. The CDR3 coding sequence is TGCACCTGCAGCCGAGGATTCCAACAGGGAAATGAGCAGTACTTC.

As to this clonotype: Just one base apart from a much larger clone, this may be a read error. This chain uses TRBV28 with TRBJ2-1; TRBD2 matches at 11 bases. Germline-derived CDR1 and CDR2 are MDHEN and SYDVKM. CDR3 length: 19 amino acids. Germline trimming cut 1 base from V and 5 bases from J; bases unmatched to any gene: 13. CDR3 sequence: CASSLYYFPGLAEHNEQFF. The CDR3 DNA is TGTGCCAGCAGTTTATACTACTTTCCGGGACTAGCGGAGCACAATGAGCAGTTCTTC. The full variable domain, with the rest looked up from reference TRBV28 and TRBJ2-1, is DVKVTQSSRYLVKRTGEKVFLECVQDMDHENMFWYRQDPGLGLRLIYFSYDVKMKEKGDIPEGYSVSREKKERFSLILESASTNQTSMYLCASSLYYFPGLAEHNEQFFGPGTRLTVL.

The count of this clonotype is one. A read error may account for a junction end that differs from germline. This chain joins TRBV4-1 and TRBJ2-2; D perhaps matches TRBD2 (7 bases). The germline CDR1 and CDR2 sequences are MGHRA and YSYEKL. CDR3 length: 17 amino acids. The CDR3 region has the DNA TGCGCCAGCAGCCAAGACCCTAAGGGGGGGGCGATCGGGGAGCTGTTCTTT. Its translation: CASSQDPKGGAIGELFF.

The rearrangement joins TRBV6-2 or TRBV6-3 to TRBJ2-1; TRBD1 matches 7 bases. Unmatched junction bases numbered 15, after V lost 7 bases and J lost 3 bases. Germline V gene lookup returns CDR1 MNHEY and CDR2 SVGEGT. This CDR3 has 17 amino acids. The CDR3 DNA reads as TGTGCCAGCACTTCATCACAGTCACAGGGGCTCTACAATGAGCAGTTCTTC. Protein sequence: CASTSSQSQGLYNEQFF.

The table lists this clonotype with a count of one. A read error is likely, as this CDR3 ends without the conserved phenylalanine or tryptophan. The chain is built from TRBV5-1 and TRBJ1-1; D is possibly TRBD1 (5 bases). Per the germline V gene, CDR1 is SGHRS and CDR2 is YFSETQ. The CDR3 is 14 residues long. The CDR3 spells CASSLAGGLSEAFY. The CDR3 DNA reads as TGCGCCAGCAGTTTGGCCGGGGGACTCTCGGAAGCTTTCTAT.

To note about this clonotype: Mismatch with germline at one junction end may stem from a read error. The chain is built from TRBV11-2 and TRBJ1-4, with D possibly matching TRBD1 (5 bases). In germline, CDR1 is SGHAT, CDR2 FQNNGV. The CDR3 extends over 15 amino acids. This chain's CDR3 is CACSLGAAMNGKLFF. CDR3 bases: TGTGCCTGCAGCTTAGGGGCCGCCATGAATGGAAAACTGTTTTTT.

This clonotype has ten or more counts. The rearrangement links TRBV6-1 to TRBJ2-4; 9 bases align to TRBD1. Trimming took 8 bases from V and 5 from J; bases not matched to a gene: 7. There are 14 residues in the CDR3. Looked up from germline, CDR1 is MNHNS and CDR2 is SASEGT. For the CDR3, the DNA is TGTGCCAGCGACAGGGGGTCATCCCAAAACATTCAGTACTTC. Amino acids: CASDRGSSQNIQYF.

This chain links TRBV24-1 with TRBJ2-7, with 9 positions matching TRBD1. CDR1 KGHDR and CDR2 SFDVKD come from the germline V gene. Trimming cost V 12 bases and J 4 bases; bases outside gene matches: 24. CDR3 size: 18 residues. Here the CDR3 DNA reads TGTGCCTCTTCGCCCCCGGACAGGGGACCTTCAACAATGTACGAGCAGTACTTC. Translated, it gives CASSPPDRGPSTMYEQYF.

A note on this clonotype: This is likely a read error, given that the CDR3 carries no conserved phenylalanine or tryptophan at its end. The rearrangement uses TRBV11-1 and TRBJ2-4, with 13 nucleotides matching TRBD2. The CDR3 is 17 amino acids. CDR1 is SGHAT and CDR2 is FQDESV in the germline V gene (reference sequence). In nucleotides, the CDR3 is TGTACCAGCTGCTTTCACGGGACTAGCGGGACCAAAAACATTCAGTACTAC. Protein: CTSCFHGTSGTKNIQYY.

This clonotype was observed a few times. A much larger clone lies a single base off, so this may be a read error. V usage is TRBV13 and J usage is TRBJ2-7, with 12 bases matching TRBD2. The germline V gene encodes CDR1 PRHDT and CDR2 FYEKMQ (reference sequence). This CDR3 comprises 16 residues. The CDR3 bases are TGTGTCAGCAGCCCCCCTCCTAGCGGGAGGGTTCGGGAGCAGTACTTC. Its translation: CVSSPPPSGRVREQYF.

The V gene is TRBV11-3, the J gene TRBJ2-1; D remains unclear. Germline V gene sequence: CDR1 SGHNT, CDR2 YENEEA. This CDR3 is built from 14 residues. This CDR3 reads CARSLCVSNNEQFF. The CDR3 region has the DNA TGTGCTAGGAGCTTATGCGTCTCTAACAATGAGCAGTTCTTC.

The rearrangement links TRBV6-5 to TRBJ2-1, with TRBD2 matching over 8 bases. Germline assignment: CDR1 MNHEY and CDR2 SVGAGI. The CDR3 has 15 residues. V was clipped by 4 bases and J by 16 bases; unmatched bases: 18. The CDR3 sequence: CASSLREVAYNDHFF. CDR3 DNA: TGTGCCAGCAGTTTGCGGGAGGTCGCCTACAATGACCATTTCTTC.

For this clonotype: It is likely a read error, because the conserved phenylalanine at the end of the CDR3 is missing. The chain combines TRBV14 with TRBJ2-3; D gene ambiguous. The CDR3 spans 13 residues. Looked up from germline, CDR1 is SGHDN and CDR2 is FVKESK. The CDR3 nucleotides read TGTGCCAGCAGTCGAGGATACACAGATATGCAGTATTCT. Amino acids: CASSRGYTDMQYS.

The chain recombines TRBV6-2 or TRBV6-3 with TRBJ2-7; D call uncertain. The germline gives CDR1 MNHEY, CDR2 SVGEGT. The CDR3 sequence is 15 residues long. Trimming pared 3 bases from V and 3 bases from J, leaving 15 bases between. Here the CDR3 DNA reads TGTGCCAGCAGTTATTCGAGGCAAGAGAACTACGAGCAGTACTTC. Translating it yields CASSYSRQENYEQYF.

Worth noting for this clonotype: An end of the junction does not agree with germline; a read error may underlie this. The CDR3 loop reads CASSLEGQAKNIQYF. The CDR3 DNA reads TGTGCCAGCAGCCTGGAGGGGCAAGCCAAAAATATTCAGTACTTC. The gene calls are TRBV5-6 and TRBJ2-4; TRBD2 might be the D (6 bases). Germline assignment: CDR1 SGHDT and CDR2 YYEEEE. The CDR3 runs to 15 residues.

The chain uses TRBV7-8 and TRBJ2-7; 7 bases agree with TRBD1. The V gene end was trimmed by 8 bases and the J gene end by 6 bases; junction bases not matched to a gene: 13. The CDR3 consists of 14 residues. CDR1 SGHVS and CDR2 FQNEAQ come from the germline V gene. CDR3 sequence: CASGTGAIGVEQYF. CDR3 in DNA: TGTGCCAGCGGAACAGGGGCTATAGGTGTCGAGCAGTACTTC.

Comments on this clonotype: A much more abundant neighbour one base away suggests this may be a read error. DNA for the CDR3: TGTGCCAGCAGCTGGGACAGGGTTGGCCACACCTTC. Translated, it gives CASSWDRVGHTF. The rearrangement joins TRBV5-8 to TRBJ1-2, with TRBD1 matching 9 bases. Per the germline V gene, CDR1 is SGHTS and CDR2 is YDEGEE. The CDR3 is 12 amino acids.

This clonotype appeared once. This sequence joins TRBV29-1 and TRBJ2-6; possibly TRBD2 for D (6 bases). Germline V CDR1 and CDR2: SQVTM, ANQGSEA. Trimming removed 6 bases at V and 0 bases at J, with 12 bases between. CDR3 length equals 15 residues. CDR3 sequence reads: CSVVWGDSGANVLTF. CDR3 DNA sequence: TGCAGCGTAGTATGGGGGGACTCTGGGGCCAACGTCCTGACTTTC.

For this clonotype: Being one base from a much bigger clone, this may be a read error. The CDR3: CASSSGRISETQYF. The CDR3 DNA reads TGCGCCAGCAGCTCGGGCAGGATATCAGAGACCCAGTACTTC. The rearrangement uses TRBV5-1 and TRBJ2-5; unclear D gene. The CDR3 covers 14 residues. Germline V gene sequence: CDR1 SGHRS, CDR2 YFSETQ. V gave up 3 bases and J gave up 4 bases, with 13 bases separating them.